This section outlines one T cell receptor (beta chain) sequence together with its context. What it recognizes is unknown. This entry belongs to a study of cytomegalovirus exposure and HLA in healthy donors. For the study at large: In an early release, HLA-typed donors contributed some 88 million unique TCR sequences. General study findings and limits: Presence/absence analyses assumed roughly uniform sequencing depth across donors. Among the most significant clusters, several appeared linked to common viral pathogens in a later analysis. A further, later analysis showed that HLA-associated TCR beta chains (compared with equally common others) were more clonally expanded.

Germline assignment: CDR1 MDHEN and CDR2 SYDVKM. V was pared by 10 bases and J by 4 bases, with 20 bases between. The CDR3 contains 14 residues. With 60 Vbeta and 13 Jbeta primers, the PCR was carried out. Using immunoSEQ multiplex PCR, the repertoire was profiled, and TCRdb retains in-frame clones only, with some absent. The table includes 150,000 or so clones, 76% detected once. The clonotype comes from a female donor in good health and CMV-seronegative. This chain joins TRBV28 and TRBJ2-7, with D possibly matching TRBD1 (7 bases). Material: PBMCs. For the CDR3, the DNA is TGTGCCATCACCCCCCTGTCAGGGGGGTACGAGCAGTACTTC. The encoded protein is CAITPLSGGYEQYF.